These 27 T cell receptor beta chains were all obtained from the same sample, sequenced in a study of blood T cell repertoires in COVID-19. The data were produced by immunoSEQ multiplex PCR, yet TCRdb's version contains in-frame clones alone and is incomplete. The sample has more than 15,000 clones; roughly 91% are singletons. The sequenced sample was peripheral blood. These receptors were taken from a woman aged 60-70 years with active COVID-19.

The chain employs TRBV6-6 and TRBJ1-6, with D maybe TRBD1 (5 bases). Germline-derived CDR1 and CDR2 are MNHNY and SVGAGI (reference sequence). This CDR3 spans 13 amino acids. The V end was cut by 4 bases, the J end by 10 bases, with 11 bases between. CDR3 nucleotides: TGTGCCAGCAGTTTTGCAGGGAAATCACCCCTCCACTTT. Translating gives CASSFAGKSPLHF.

The chain joins TRBV7-6 to TRBJ2-5; tentatively, D is TRBD1 (5 bases). Germline-derived CDR1 and CDR2 are SGHVS and FNYEAQ. V gave up 6 bases and J gave up 5 bases, with 13 bases separating them. This CDR3 is 13 amino acids long. CDR3 protein: CASSPGFMETQYF. In nucleotides, the CDR3 is TGTGCCAGCAGTCCAGGGTTTATGGAGACCCAGTACTTC. Full variable domain (rest looked up from reference TRBV7-6 and TRBJ2-5): GAGVSQSPRYKVTKRGQDVALRCDPISGHVSLYWYRQALGQGPEFLTYFNYEAQQDKSGLPNDRFSAERPEGSISTLTIQRTEQRDSAMYRCASSPGFMETQYFGPGTRLLVL.

The V call is TRBV6-1, the J call TRBJ1-6, with 7 bases fitting TRBD1. CDR1 is MNHNS, CDR2 SASEGT, per germline. This CDR3 region has 15 residues. J lost 6 bases, V lost 1 base, and 3 bases had no gene match. The CDR3 loop is CASSEGQGGNSPLHF. CDR3 nucleotide sequence: TGTGCCAGCAGTGAAGGACAGGGAGGTAATTCACCCCTCCACTTT.

The V call is TRBV6-5, the J call TRBJ1-5; 7 bases match TRBD1. The CDR3 covers 14 residues. V shed 4 bases, J shed 9 bases, and the junction held 9 bases outside the gene matches. Germline V gene sequence: CDR1 MNHEY, CDR2 SVGAGI. CDR3 sequence reads: CASSSDRAQGPQHF. CDR3 nucleotide sequence: TGTGCCAGCAGTTCAGACAGGGCACAGGGGCCCCAGCATTTT.

The chain combines TRBV19 with TRBJ1-5; possibly TRBD1 for D (6 bases). Trimming took off 5 bases at V and 2 bases at J, with 13 bases between the two ends. In germline, CDR1 is LNHDA, CDR2 SQIVND (reference sequence). This CDR3 has 15 amino acids. DNA for the CDR3: TGTGCCAGTAGTGAACAGGGTCAGGGCAATCAGCCCCAGCATTTT. Protein product: CASSEQGQGNQPQHF.

The CDR3 region is CASSLVSRGESYEQYF. The CDR3 region has the DNA TGTGCCAGCAGCTTAGTGTCTCGGGGGGAGTCCTACGAGCAGTACTTC. The gene calls are TRBV7-6 and TRBJ2-7, with 7 bases lining up with TRBD2. The CDR3 sequence is 16 residues long. Looked up from germline, CDR1 is SGHVS and CDR2 is FNYEAQ. The V gene end was trimmed by 1 base and the J gene end by 1 base; junction bases not matched to a gene: 7.

This chain connects TRBV19 to TRBJ1-1, with TRBD1 matching over 8 bases. The CDR3 runs 15 residues. Trimming at V came to 7 bases and at J to 5 bases, leaving 12 bases not matched to a gene. Germline assignment: CDR1 LNHDA and CDR2 SQIVND (reference sequence). The CDR3 sequence is CASTPPGRGQTEAFF. CDR3 nucleotides: TGTGCCAGTACCCCTCCCGGCAGGGGGCAGACTGAAGCTTTCTTT.

This chain uses TRBV6-5 with TRBJ2-2; 7 bases line up with TRBD2. The CDR3 is 14 residues long. After removal of 5 bases from V and 6 bases from J, the junction contained 6 bases not matched to a gene. Germline V gene data show CDR1 as MNHEY and CDR2 as SVGAGI. The CDR3 DNA reads as TGTGCCAGCAGTCCCCCTAGCGGCGCCGGGGAGCTGTTTTTT. Protein: CASSPPSGAGELFF.

J is TRBJ1-4 and V is TRBV5-1; 7 bases fit TRBD1. Trimming took 4 bases from V and 6 from J; bases not matched to a gene: 6. Germline assignment: CDR1 SGHRS and CDR2 YFSETQ. CDR3 length equals 14 residues. The CDR3 loop reads CASSPGDSHEKLFF. CDR3 DNA: TGCGCCAGCAGCCCTGGGGACAGTCATGAAAAACTGTTTTTT.

This chain connects TRBV7-3 to TRBJ1-3; D not certain. V lost 2 bases to trimming and J lost 0 bases, with 8 bases between them. CDR1 is SGHTA and CDR2 is FQGTGA in the germline V gene. The CDR3 contains 15 residues. CDR3 residues: CASSLDGSSGNTIYF. DNA for the CDR3: TGTGCCAGCAGCTTAGACGGGAGCTCTGGAAACACCATATATTTT.

The chain couples TRBV10-1 to TRBJ2-7; 10 nucleotides match TRBD1. Unmatched junction bases numbered 6, after V lost 3 bases and J lost 7 bases. The CDR3 length is 14 residues. The germline V gene has CDR1 WNHNN and CDR2 SYGVQD (reference sequence). The CDR3 DNA sequence: TGCGCCAGCAGTGATCCCGGGACAGGGGATGAGCAGTACTTC. It is translated as CASSDPGTGDEQYF.

This clone showed up just a few times. The CDR3 sequence is CASSIGTNSHQPQHF. The CDR3 DNA sequence: TGTGCCAGTAGTATAGGTACGAACTCCCATCAGCCCCAGCATTTT. The chain couples TRBV19 to TRBJ1-5; D ambiguous. CDR3 length: 15 amino acids. Trimming took 1 base from V and 5 from J, leaving 12 bases between them. Germline loops: CDR1 LNHDA, CDR2 SQIVND (reference sequence). The variable domain in full, with the rest retrieved from reference TRBV19 and TRBJ1-5, is DGGITQSPKYLFRKEGQNVTLSCEQNLNHDAMYWYRQDPGQGLRLIYYSQIVNDFQKGDIAEGYSVSREKKESFPLTVTSAQKNPTAFYLCASSIGTNSHQPQHFGDGTRLSIL.

V is TRBV25-1 and J is TRBJ1-2; D possibly corresponds to TRBD1 (5 bases). Germline V lookup: CDR1 MGHDK, CDR2 SYGVNS. Trimming took 9 bases from V and 0 from J, leaving 14 bases between them. This CDR3 region has 14 residues. The CDR3 DNA follows: TGTGCCAGTCAGCAGGGTTTAGCTAACTATGGCTACACCTTC. It encodes CASQQGLANYGYTF.

The chain recombines TRBV7-5 with TRBJ2-5; the table's TRBD2 call for D was not verified on the DNA. TRBV7-5 is given as a pseudogene. The CDR3 is 17 residues long. In nucleotides, the CDR3 is TGTGTCAGAAGCATTCCACCGGCGGGACTAGTCCAAGAGACCCAGTACTTC. Amino acids: CVRSIPPAGLVQETQYF.

The rearrangement uses TRBV11-3 and TRBJ2-2, with 7 positions matching TRBD1. The junction had 18 bases not matched to a gene; V was cut back by 2 bases and J by 6 bases. Germline values: CDR1 SGHNT, CDR2 YENEEA. The CDR3 extends over 19 amino acids. DNA for the CDR3: TGTGCCAGCAGCTTACCCGGGACAGATGGAGCGAAGGGCGCCGGGGAGCTGTTTTTT. Its translation: CASSLPGTDGAKGAGELFF.

The chain employs TRBV6-6 and TRBJ1-1, with 7 bases aligning to TRBD1. V lost 8 bases and J lost 4; bases outside the gene matches: 7. This CDR3 region has 13 residues. Germline values: CDR1 MNHNY, CDR2 SVGAGI (reference sequence). The CDR3 DNA follows: TGTGCCAGCCACAGACAGGGACTCACTGAAGCTTTCTTT. This encodes CASHRQGLTEAFF.

This clone was observed a handful of times. V usage is TRBV6-2 or TRBV6-3 and J usage is TRBJ2-7; 7 bases map to TRBD1. Germline V gene data show CDR1 as MNHEY and CDR2 as SVGEGT. V dropped 5 bases and J dropped 5; count of bases not matched to a gene: 9. The CDR3 runs 14 residues. The CDR3 protein is CASSPRDSGNEQYF. CDR3 nucleotide sequence: TGTGCCAGCAGTCCCCGGGACAGCGGCAACGAGCAGTACTTC.

V is TRBV24-1 and J is TRBJ2-1; 15 nucleotides match TRBD2. The V gene end was trimmed by 6 bases and the J gene end by 7 bases; junction bases not matched to a gene: 6. Germline CDR1 is KGHDR and CDR2 is SFDVKD. The CDR3 totals 16 residues. DNA of the CDR3: TGTGCCACCAGTCCGGGACTAGCGGGGGGTCGGAATGAGCAGTTCTTC. This encodes CATSPGLAGGRNEQFF.

The V and J genes are TRBV5-1 and TRBJ1-6, with D tentatively TRBD1 (5 bases). V lost 1 base and J 7 bases, leaving 9 bases between the germline ends. The germline gives CDR1 SGHRS, CDR2 YFSETQ. The CDR3 sequence is 14 residues long. CDR3 protein: CASSLQGENSPLHF. CDR3 nucleotides: TGCGCCAGCAGCTTGCAGGGCGAGAATTCACCCCTCCACTTT.

J is TRBJ2-4 and V is TRBV2; 8 nucleotides agree with TRBD1. Germline V gene sequence: CDR1 SNHLY, CDR2 FYNNEI. V lost 8 bases and J lost 10; bases outside the gene matches: 7. This CDR3 contains 12 residues. CDR3 DNA sequence: TGTGCCAGCGCGTATTGGGACAGGATTCAGTACTTC. Its translation is CASAYWDRIQYF. The full variable domain, rest sourced from reference TRBV2 and TRBJ2-4, is EPEVTQTPSHQVTQMGQEVILRCVPISNHLYFYWYRQILGQKVEFLVSFYNNEISEKSEIFDDQFSVERPDGSNFTLKIRSTKLEDSAMYFCASAYWDRIQYFGAGTRLSVL.

The J gene is TRBJ2-2, the V gene TRBV19; TRBD1 is a possible D gene (7 bases). V lost 6 bases and J lost 4, with 12 bases in between. Germline values: CDR1 LNHDA, CDR2 SQIVND (reference sequence). The CDR3 is 14 amino acids. CDR3 loop: CASRRRGATGELFF. For the CDR3, the DNA is TGTGCCAGTAGGCGCAGGGGGGCCACCGGGGAGCTGTTTTTT. Using reference TRBV19 and TRBJ2-2 for the parts outside the CDR3, the full variable domain is DGGITQSPKYLFRKEGQNVTLSCEQNLNHDAMYWYRQDPGQGLRLIYYSQIVNDFQKGDIAEGYSVSREKKESFPLTVTSAQKNPTAFYLCASRRRGATGELFFGEGSRLTVL.

This chain joins TRBV10-1 and TRBJ2-5, with D tentatively TRBD2 (5 bases). The germline V gene has CDR1 WNHNN and CDR2 SYGVQD (reference sequence). V was cut by 8 bases and J by 5 bases, with 15 bases left in between. CDR3 length: 13 residues. The CDR3 loop is CASEAGRGETQYF. DNA for the CDR3: TGCGCCAGCGAGGCGGGCCGAGGGGAGACCCAGTACTTC.

This clone was detected once. CDR3 DNA: TGTGCCAGCAGAAGACGCGGGACAGGGTCATACAATGAGCAGTTCTTC. It specifies CASRRRGTGSYNEQFF. The chain uses TRBV2 and TRBJ2-1; 9 bases are shared with TRBD1. Germline-derived CDR1 and CDR2 are SNHLY and FYNNEI. The CDR3 consists of 16 residues. J was trimmed by 4 bases and V by 6 bases; bases with no gene match: 10.

This chain connects TRBV5-1 to TRBJ1-1; no clear D gene. The V gene lost 0 bases and the J gene lost 4 bases, with 7 bases spanning the gap. The CDR3 runs 13 residues. Germline values: CDR1 SGHRS, CDR2 YFSETQ. The CDR3 sequence: CASSLEESTEAFF. The CDR3, as DNA: TGCGCCAGCAGCTTGGAGGAGAGCACTGAAGCTTTCTTT.

The sample holds one count of this clone. The CDR3 coding sequence is TGTGCCAGCAGCGCGAGCTACGAGCAGTACTTC. Amino acid sequence: CASSASYEQYF. The chain links TRBV3-1 (or the pseudogene TRBV3-2) to TRBJ2-7; D is uncertain. Trimming took 5 bases from V and 3 from J, leaving 5 bases between them. This CDR3 spans 11 amino acids. Germline lookup yields CDR1 LGHDT and CDR2 YNNKEL (reference sequence).

The chain joins TRBV27 to TRBJ2-2; no firm D call. Trimming removed 5 bases at V and 2 bases at J, with 9 bases between. The germline CDR1 and CDR2 sequences are MNHEY and SMNVEV (reference sequence). This CDR3 has 14 residues. The CDR3 reads CASSSADNTGELFF. The CDR3 DNA sequence: TGTGCCAGCAGTAGCGCAGACAACACCGGGGAGCTGTTTTTT.

The J gene is TRBJ2-5, the V gene TRBV7-9; D is ambiguous. V was trimmed by 5 bases and J by 5 bases, leaving 15 bases between them. Germline V gives CDR1 SEHNR, CDR2 FQNEAQ (reference sequence). The length of the CDR3 is 14 residues. CDR3 amino acids: CASSLSIGLETQYF. The CDR3 nucleotides read TGTGCCAGCAGCCTAAGTATTGGTCTCGAGACCCAGTACTTC.